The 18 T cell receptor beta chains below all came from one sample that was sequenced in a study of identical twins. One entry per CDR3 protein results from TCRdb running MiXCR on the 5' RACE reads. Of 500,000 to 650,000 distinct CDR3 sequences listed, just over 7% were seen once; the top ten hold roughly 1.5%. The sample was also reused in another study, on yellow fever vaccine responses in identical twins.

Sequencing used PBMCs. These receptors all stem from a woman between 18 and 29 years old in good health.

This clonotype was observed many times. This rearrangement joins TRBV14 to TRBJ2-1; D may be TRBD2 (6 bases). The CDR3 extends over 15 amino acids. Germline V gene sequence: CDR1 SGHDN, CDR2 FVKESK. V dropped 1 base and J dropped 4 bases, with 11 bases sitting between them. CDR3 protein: CASSQVVGGYNEQFF. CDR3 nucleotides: TGTGCCAGCAGCCAAGTGGTGGGAGGATACAATGAGCAGTTCTTC. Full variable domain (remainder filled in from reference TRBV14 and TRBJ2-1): EAGVTQFPSHSVIEKGQTVTLRCDPISGHDNLYWYRRVMGKEIKFLLHFVKESKQDESGMPNNRFLAERTGGTYSTLKVQPAELEDSGVYFCASSQVVGGYNEQFFGPGTRLTVL.

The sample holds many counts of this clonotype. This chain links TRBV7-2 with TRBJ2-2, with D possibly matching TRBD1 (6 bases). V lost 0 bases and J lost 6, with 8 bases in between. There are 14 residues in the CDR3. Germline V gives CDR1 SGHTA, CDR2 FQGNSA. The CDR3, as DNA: TGTGCCAGCAGCTTAGCAGGGGGTTCCGGGGAGCTGTTTTTT. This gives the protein CASSLAGGSGELFF. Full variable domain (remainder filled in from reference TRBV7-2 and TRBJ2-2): GAGVSQSPSNKVTEKGKDVELRCDPISGHTALYWYRQSLGQGLEFLIYFQGNSAPDKSGLPSDRFSAERTGGSVSTLTIQRTQQEDSAVYLCASSLAGGSGELFFGEGSRLTVL.

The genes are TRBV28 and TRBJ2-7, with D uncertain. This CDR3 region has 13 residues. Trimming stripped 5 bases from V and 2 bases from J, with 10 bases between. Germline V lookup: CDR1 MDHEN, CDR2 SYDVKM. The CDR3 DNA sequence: TGTGCCAGCAGTGAAGCGACGACCTACGAGCAGTACTTC. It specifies CASSEATTYEQYF.

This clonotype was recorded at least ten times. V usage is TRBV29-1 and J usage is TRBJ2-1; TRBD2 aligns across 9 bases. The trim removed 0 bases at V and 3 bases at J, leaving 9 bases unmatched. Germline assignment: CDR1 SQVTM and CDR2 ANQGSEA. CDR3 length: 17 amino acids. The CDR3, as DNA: TGCAGCGTTGAAGATCTTCGGGGACTAGCTAGCTACAATGAGCAGTTCTTC. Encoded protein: CSVEDLRGLASYNEQFF.

The chain's CDR3 is CASSRRDRQETQYF. DNA of the CDR3: TGTGCCAGCAGCCGACGAGACAGACAAGAGACCCAGTACTTC. The chain links TRBV7-8 to TRBJ2-5, with D possibly TRBD1 on 5 matching bases. The V end lost 5 bases, the J end lost 2 bases, and 12 bases lay between the germline ends. CDR1 and CDR2 from the germline V gene are SGHVS and FQNEAQ. This CDR3 spans 14 amino acids.

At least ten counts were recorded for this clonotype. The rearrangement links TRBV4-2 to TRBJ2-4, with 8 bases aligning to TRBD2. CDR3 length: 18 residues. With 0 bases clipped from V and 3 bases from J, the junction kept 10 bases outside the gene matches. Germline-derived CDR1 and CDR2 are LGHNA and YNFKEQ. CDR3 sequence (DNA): TGTGCCAGCAGCCAAGAGGTAGCGGGGCGACTGGGCAAAAACATTCAGTACTTC. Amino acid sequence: CASSQEVAGRLGKNIQYF.

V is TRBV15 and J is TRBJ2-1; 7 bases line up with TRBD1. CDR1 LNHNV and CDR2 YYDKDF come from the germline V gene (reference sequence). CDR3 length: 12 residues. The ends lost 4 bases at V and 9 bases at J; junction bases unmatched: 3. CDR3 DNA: TGTGCCACCAGCATAGCAGGGGGTGAGCAGTTCTTC. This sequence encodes CATSIAGGEQFF. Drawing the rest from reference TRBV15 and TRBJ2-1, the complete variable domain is DAMVIQNPRYQVTQFGKPVTLSCSQTLNHNVMYWYQQKSSQAPKLLFHYYDKDFNNEADTPDNFQSRRPNTSFCFLDIRSPGLGDTAMYLCATSIAGGEQFFGPGTRLTVL.

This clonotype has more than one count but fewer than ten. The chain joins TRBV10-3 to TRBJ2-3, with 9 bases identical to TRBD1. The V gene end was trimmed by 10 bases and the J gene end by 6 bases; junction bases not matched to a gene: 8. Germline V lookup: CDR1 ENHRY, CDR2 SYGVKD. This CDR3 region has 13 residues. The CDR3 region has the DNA TGTGCCACGACCGGGACAGGGTCGGATACGCAGTATTTT. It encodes CATTGTGSDTQYF.

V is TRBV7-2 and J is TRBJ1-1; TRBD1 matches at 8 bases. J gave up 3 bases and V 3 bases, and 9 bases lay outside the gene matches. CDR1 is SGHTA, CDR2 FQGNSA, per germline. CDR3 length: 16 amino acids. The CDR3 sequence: CASSLTGAVSYTEAFF. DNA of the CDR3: TGTGCCAGCAGCTTGACAGGGGCTGTCTCGTACACTGAAGCTTTCTTT.

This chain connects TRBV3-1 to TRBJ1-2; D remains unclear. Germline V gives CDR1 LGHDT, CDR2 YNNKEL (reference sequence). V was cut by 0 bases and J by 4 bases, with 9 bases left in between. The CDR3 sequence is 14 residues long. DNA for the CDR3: TGTGCCAGCAGCCAAGATAGGGCAGTCTATGGCTACACCTTC. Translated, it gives CASSQDRAVYGYTF.

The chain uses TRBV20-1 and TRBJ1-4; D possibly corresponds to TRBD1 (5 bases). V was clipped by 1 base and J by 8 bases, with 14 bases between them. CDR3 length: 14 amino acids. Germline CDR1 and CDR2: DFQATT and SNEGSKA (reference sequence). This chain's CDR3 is CSARAGGAEEKLFF. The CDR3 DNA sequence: TGCAGTGCTAGAGCAGGCGGGGCGGAGGAAAAACTGTTTTTT.

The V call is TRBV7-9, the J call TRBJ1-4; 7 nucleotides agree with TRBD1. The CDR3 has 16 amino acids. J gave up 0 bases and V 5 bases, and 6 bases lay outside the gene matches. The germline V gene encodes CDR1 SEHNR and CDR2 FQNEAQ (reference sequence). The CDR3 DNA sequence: TGTGCCAGCAGCCCCCCCGGGACAGCAACTAATGAAAAACTGTTTTTT. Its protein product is CASSPPGTATNEKLFF.

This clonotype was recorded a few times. The CDR3 here is CASSPGTSGGALQETQYF. The CDR3 DNA follows: TGTGCCAGCAGCCCCGGGACTAGCGGGGGGGCCCTACAAGAGACCCAGTACTTC. The chain couples TRBV7-7 to TRBJ2-5, with TRBD2 matching over 16 bases. CDR1 and CDR2 (germline): SSHAT, FNYEAQ (reference sequence). The length of the CDR3 is 18 residues. The J segment lost 2 bases and the V segment lost 5 bases, leaving 8 bases of the junction unmatched.

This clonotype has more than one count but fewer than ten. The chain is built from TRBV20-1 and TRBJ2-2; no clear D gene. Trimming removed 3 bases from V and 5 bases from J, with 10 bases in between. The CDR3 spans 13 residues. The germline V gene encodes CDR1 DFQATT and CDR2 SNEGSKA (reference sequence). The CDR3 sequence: CSASEPRTGELFF. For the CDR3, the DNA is TGCAGTGCTAGTGAACCACGTACCGGGGAGCTGTTTTTT.

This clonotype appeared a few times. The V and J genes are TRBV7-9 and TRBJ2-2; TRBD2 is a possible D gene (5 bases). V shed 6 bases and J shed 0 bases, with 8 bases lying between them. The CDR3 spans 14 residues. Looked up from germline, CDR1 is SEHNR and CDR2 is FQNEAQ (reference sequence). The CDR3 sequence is CASRQRSNTGELFF. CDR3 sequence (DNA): TGTGCCAGCAGGCAGCGGTCGAACACCGGGGAGCTGTTTTTT. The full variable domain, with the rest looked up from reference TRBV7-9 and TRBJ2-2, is DTGVSQNPRHKITKRGQNVTFRCDPISEHNRLYWYRQTLGQGPEFLTYFQNEAQLEKSRLLSDRFSAERPKGSFSTLEIQRTEQGDSAMYLCASRQRSNTGELFFGEGSRLTVL.

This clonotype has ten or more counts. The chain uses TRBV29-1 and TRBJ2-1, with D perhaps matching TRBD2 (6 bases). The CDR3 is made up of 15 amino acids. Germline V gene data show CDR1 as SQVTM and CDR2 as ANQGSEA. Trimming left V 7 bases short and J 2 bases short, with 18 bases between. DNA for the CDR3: TGCAGCGCGAGTGCGGGGAAGGGGACCTACAATGAGCAGTTCTTC. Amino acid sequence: CSASAGKGTYNEQFF.

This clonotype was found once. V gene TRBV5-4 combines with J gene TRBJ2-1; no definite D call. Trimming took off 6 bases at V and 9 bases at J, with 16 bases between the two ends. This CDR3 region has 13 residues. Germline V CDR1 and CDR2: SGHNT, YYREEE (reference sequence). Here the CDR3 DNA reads TGTGCCAGCACCACCTACAGCGTCGGTGAGCAGTTCTTC. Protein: CASTTYSVGEQFF.

The DNA of the CDR3 is TGTGCCAGCAGCCCCCGGGACAGGCCGGAGACCCAGTACTTC. It codes for CASSPRDRPETQYF. The gene calls are TRBV7-7 and TRBJ2-5; TRBD1 agrees at 8 bases. Trimming at V came to 5 bases and at J to 5 bases, leaving 7 bases not matched to a gene. The CDR3 has 14 amino acids. Germline lookup yields CDR1 SSHAT and CDR2 FNYEAQ (reference sequence).